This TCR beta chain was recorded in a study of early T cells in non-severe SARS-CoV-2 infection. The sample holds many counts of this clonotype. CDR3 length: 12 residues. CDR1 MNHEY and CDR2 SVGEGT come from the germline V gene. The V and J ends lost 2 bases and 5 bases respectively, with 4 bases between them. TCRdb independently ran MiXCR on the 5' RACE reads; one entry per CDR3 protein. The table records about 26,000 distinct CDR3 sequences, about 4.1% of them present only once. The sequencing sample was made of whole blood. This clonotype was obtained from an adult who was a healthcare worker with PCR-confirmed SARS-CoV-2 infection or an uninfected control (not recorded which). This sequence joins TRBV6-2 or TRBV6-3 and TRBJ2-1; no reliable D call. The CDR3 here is CASSYENNEQFF. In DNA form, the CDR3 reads TGTGCCAGCAGTTACGAAAACAATGAGCAGTTCTTC.